Below are 23 T cell receptor beta chains sequenced from a single sample in a study of OX40 agonist ivuxolimab in advanced cancers. Clones were read by immunoSEQ multiplex PCR, and TCRdb kept only the in-frame ones, dropping some. The repertoire holds roughly 89,000 clones, with roughly 80% as singletons. The sample here was CD4+ or CD8+ T cells sorted from blood, taken in a trial of the OX40 agonist ivuxolimab. These receptors originate from an adult with an advanced solid tumor such as melanoma, head and neck, liver or kidney cancer.

Written as DNA, the CDR3 is TGTGCCAGCAGTTTATATGTGGTGTCTGGAAACACCATATATTTT. Its translation is CASSLYVVSGNTIYF. The rearrangement links TRBV28 to TRBJ1-3; D is unclear. Trimming removed 1 base at V and 1 base at J, with 8 bases between. This CDR3 contains 15 residues. The germline V gene has CDR1 MDHEN and CDR2 SYDVKM.

The table lists this clone with a count of one. V is TRBV9 and J is TRBJ2-5; no clear D. From germline, CDR1 is SGDLS and CDR2 YYNGEE. This CDR3 comprises 16 residues. V lost 3 bases and J lost 5, with 20 bases in between. CDR3 sequence reads: CASSAAGVLWAETQYF. The CDR3 DNA reads as TGTGCCAGCAGCGCGGCAGGAGTCCTATGGGCGGAGACCCAGTACTTC.

The chain combines TRBV19 with TRBJ2-2, with 7 bases aligning to TRBD2. This CDR3 has 15 residues. In germline, CDR1 is LNHDA, CDR2 SQIVND (reference sequence). After removal of 7 bases from V and 0 bases from J, the junction contained 5 bases not matched to a gene. CDR3 sequence: CASMGGLTNTGELFF. In DNA, the CDR3 is TGTGCCAGTATGGGGGGACTAACGAACACCGGGGAGCTGTTTTTT.

The chain carries TRBV6-4 and TRBJ1-6; D might be TRBD1 (5 bases). CDR1 is MRHNA and CDR2 is SNTAGT in the germline V gene. Trimming cost V 3 bases and J 6 bases, with 12 bases left between them. The CDR3 contains 15 residues. This CDR3 is CASSESGHLNSPLHF. For the CDR3, the DNA is TGTGCCAGCAGTGAATCTGGACACCTTAATTCACCCCTCCACTTT.

The chain uses TRBV19 and TRBJ1-5; D perhaps matches TRBD1 (6 bases). The CDR3 length is 13 residues. Germline lookup yields CDR1 LNHDA and CDR2 SQIVND (reference sequence). Trimming took off 8 bases at V and 3 bases at J, with 11 bases between the two ends. The DNA of the CDR3 is TGTGCCAGTGAACAGGGAAACAATCAGCCCCAGCATTTT. This translates into CASEQGNNQPQHF. The full variable domain, completed using reference TRBV19 and TRBJ1-5, is DGGITQSPKYLFRKEGQNVTLSCEQNLNHDAMYWYRQDPGQGLRLIYYSQIVNDFQKGDIAEGYSVSREKKESFPLTVTSAQKNPTAFYLCASEQGNNQPQHFGDGTRLSIL.

This chain joins TRBV2 and TRBJ1-3; D gene unclear. The CDR3 is 13 residues long. Germline-derived CDR1 and CDR2 are SNHLY and FYNNEI. Deletions cut 8 bases from V and 1 base from J, with 9 bases between. This chain's CDR3 is CASAGGSGNTIYF. Here the CDR3 DNA reads TGTGCCAGCGCAGGCGGATCTGGAAACACCATATATTTT.

J is TRBJ2-3 and V is TRBV14; TRBD2 agrees at 13 bases. Per germline, CDR1 SGHDN and CDR2 FVKESK. There are 14 residues in the CDR3. Losses at the gene ends were 7 bases for V and 5 bases for J; bases not matched to a gene: 3. CDR3 nucleotide sequence: TGTGCCAGCACCAGGACTAGCGGGGGAGATACGCAGTATTTT. Protein product: CASTRTSGGDTQYF.

The rearrangement links TRBV15 to TRBJ1-2; D gene unclear. Trimming took 4 bases from V and 3 from J, leaving 18 bases between them. Germline-derived CDR1 and CDR2 are LNHNV and YYDKDF (reference sequence). This CDR3 is built from 16 residues. In DNA form, the CDR3 reads TGTGCCACCAGCACCGAGATTGAGCCAGTGCACTATGGCTACACCTTC. Translating it yields CATSTEIEPVHYGYTF.

This clone was detected ten times or more. This chain links TRBV4-1 with TRBJ2-5; unclear D gene. The ends were cut back, 1 base at V and 2 bases at J, with 11 bases in the middle. The V gene's germline CDR1 is MGHRA and CDR2 YSYEKL. The CDR3 runs to 15 residues. The CDR3 sequence: CASSQVYAIQETQYF. The CDR3 DNA reads TGCGCCAGCAGCCAAGTTTACGCGATACAAGAGACCCAGTACTTC.

This clone occurred once. The chain joins TRBV13 to TRBJ2-7; 8 bases line up with TRBD2. Germline V gene data show CDR1 as PRHDT and CDR2 as FYEKMQ (reference sequence). V shed 5 bases, J shed 0 bases, and the junction held 6 bases outside the gene matches. This CDR3 region has 15 residues. CDR3 coding DNA: TGTGCCAGCAGCCAAGGCGGGGGGAGCTCCTACGAGCAGTACTTC. It codes for CASSQGGGSSYEQYF.

The chain uses TRBV5-1 and TRBJ2-2; D unclear. The ends were cut back, 0 bases at V and 3 bases at J, with 6 bases in the middle. This CDR3 has 14 amino acids. CDR1 and CDR2 from the germline V gene are SGHRS and YFSETQ. CDR3 protein: CASSLGSDTGELFF. As DNA, the CDR3 is TGCGCCAGCAGCTTGGGGTCAGACACCGGGGAGCTGTTTTTT.

V usage is TRBV18 and J usage is TRBJ1-1; tentative D call: TRBD1 (6 bases). Deletions cut 5 bases from V and 0 bases from J, with 13 bases between. The CDR3 is 15 amino acids. Germline V CDR1 and CDR2: KGHSH, LQKENI. The CDR3 here is CASSGGGPMNTEAFF. The CDR3 bases are TGTGCCAGCTCAGGGGGGGGCCCAATGAACACTGAAGCTTTCTTT.

The gene calls are TRBV4-2 and TRBJ2-7; 7 bases are a match to TRBD2. CDR1 and CDR2 from the germline V gene are LGHNA and YNFKEQ. J was trimmed by 5 bases and V by 5 bases; bases with no gene match: 9. The CDR3 totals 14 residues. This CDR3 reads CASSLRTSPNEQYF. Written as DNA, the CDR3 is TGTGCCAGCAGCTTGCGGACTAGTCCCAACGAGCAGTACTTC.

In nucleotides, the CDR3 is TGTGCCAGCAGCGCGGGACTAGCGGCTTACAATGAGCAGTTCTTC. Its translation: CASSAGLAAYNEQFF. The gene calls are TRBV11-3 and TRBJ2-1; TRBD2 matches 11 bases. The CDR3 is 15 amino acids. Germline-derived CDR1 and CDR2 are SGHNT and YENEEA. J was trimmed by 4 bases and V by 5 bases; bases with no gene match: 4.

The chain joins TRBV19 to TRBJ1-5, with D unresolved. The germline V gene encodes CDR1 LNHDA and CDR2 SQIVND (reference sequence). The CDR3 runs 16 residues. Between the trimmed V and J ends, which lost 5 bases and 1 base, there was a span of 15 bases. CDR3 sequence: CASSYPGSMSNQPQHF. The CDR3 nucleotides read TGTGCCAGTAGTTACCCGGGATCTATGAGCAATCAGCCCCAGCATTTT.

V gene TRBV4-1 combines with J gene TRBJ1-4, with D tentatively TRBD1 (5 bases). The CDR3 is 16 residues long. Trimming took 0 bases from V and 10 from J, leaving 18 bases between them. From germline, CDR1 is MGHRA and CDR2 YSYEKL. The CDR3 here is CASSQEGVGRAGKLFF. CDR3 DNA: TGCGCCAGCAGCCAAGAAGGCGTGGGGCGGGCAGGAAAACTGTTTTTT.

The chain links TRBV15 to TRBJ2-5; D is perhaps TRBD2 (6 bases). CDR1 is LNHNV, CDR2 YYDKDF, per germline (reference sequence). V was clipped by 2 bases and J by 5 bases, with 12 bases between them. This CDR3 region has 14 residues. CDR3 residues: CATSRRSGGETQYF. The CDR3, as DNA: TGTGCCACCAGCAGACGTAGTGGGGGGGAGACCCAGTACTTC. Based on the CDR3 plus reference TRBV15 and TRBJ2-5, the full variable domain is DAMVIQNPRYQVTQFGKPVTLSCSQTLNHNVMYWYQQKSSQAPKLLFHYYDKDFNNEADTPDNFQSRRPNTSFCFLDIRSPGLGDTAMYLCATSRRSGGETQYFGPGTRLLVL.

The chain uses TRBV30 and TRBJ2-2; D remains ambiguous. The CDR3 extends over 14 amino acids. CDR1 and CDR2 from the germline V gene are GTSNPN and SVGIG (reference sequence). Trimming removed 6 bases at V and 0 bases at J, with 11 bases between. The CDR3 DNA follows: TGTGCCTGTCAGGTGGCCTCGAACACCGGGGAGCTGTTTTTT. Protein: CACQVASNTGELFF.

The chain has TRBV6-5 and TRBJ2-3, with D possibly being TRBD2 (7 bases). CDR1 and CDR2 (germline): MNHEY, SVGAGI. The CDR3 length is 15 residues. The V end lost 6 bases, the J end lost 0 bases, and 13 bases lay between the germline ends. DNA of the CDR3: TGTGCCAGCAGCCCCGGGGGGCTTAGCACAGATACGCAGTATTTT. Encoded protein: CASSPGGLSTDTQYF.

The rearrangement joins TRBV28 to TRBJ2-3; TRBD2 aligns across 7 bases. The V gene's germline CDR1 is MDHEN and CDR2 SYDVKM. The CDR3 extends over 16 amino acids. With V trimmed by 6 bases and J by 2 bases, 11 bases remained unmatched. The CDR3 DNA reads TGTGCCAGCAGACCGGGGGGACGTCCAACCACAGATACGCAGTATTTT. Its translation is CASRPGGRPTTDTQYF.

The J gene is TRBJ1-4, the V gene TRBV7-2; TRBD1 might be the D (6 bases). The CDR3 is 13 residues long. V was trimmed by 0 bases and J by 7 bases, leaving 6 bases between them. The germline gives CDR1 SGHTA, CDR2 FQGNSA. CDR3 nucleotides: TGTGCCAGCAGCTTAGCGGGGGCTGAAAAACTGTTTTTT. The encoded protein is CASSLAGAEKLFF. The full variable domain, completed using reference TRBV7-2 and TRBJ1-4, is GAGVSQSPSNKVTEKGKDVELRCDPISGHTALYWYRQSLGQGLEFLIYFQGNSAPDKSGLPSDRFSAERTGGSVSTLTIQRTQQEDSAVYLCASSLAGAEKLFFGSGTQLSVL.

J is TRBJ2-7 and V is TRBV9; possibly TRBD1 for D (5 bases). V was cut by 0 bases and J by 7 bases, with 11 bases left in between. The CDR3 is 13 amino acids. Germline CDR1 reads SGDLS; CDR2 reads YYNGEE. CDR3 nucleotide sequence: TGTGCCAGCAGCGTAGATAGGTGGACAGAGCAGTACTTC. Amino acids: CASSVDRWTEQYF. Using reference TRBV9 and TRBJ2-7 for the parts outside the CDR3, the full variable domain is DSGVTQTPKHLITATGQRVTLRCSPRSGDLSVYWYQQSLDQGLQFLIQYYNGEERAKGNILERFSAQQFPDLHSELNLSSLELGDSALYFCASSVDRWTEQYFGPGTRLTVT.

This clone was counted only a few times. The V call is TRBV27, the J call TRBJ2-1; D perhaps matches TRBD1 (6 bases). V dropped 5 bases and J dropped 7 bases, with 15 bases sitting between them. Germline loops: CDR1 MNHEY, CDR2 SMNVEV (reference sequence). The CDR3 totals 14 residues. The chain's CDR3 is CASSTRQVKNEQFF. The CDR3 DNA follows: TGTGCCAGCAGTACCCGACAGGTTAAGAATGAGCAGTTCTTC.